The rows below give T cell receptor beta chains drawn from one sample of a study of control samples from healthy donors and cancer patients. Sequencing was performed with immunoSEQ multiplex PCR; in TCRdb, only in-frame clones are kept and a portion is missing. The sample carries 150,000 or so clones, approximately 92% recorded once. The sequencing sample was made of blood. Every receptor here comes from a middle-aged man in good health. Each CDR3 is given with its conserved first and last residue. A D gene is named only where the DNA matches it firmly. Not all rows give a size; the values are once, few, many and, for expanded clones, a class.

NA	TRBV18	TRBJ2-7	NA	CASSPPSYEQYF	TGTGCCAGCTCACCACCCTCCTACGAGCAGTACTTC
NA	TRBV9	TRBJ2-2	NA	CASSVGRGGNTGELFF	TGTGCCAGCAGCGTAGGAAGGGGGGGTAACACCGGGGAGCTGTTTTTT
NA	TRBV28	TRBJ1-1	NA	CASSSRTLRHTEAFF	TGTGCCAGCAGTTCGCGGACCCTCCGTCACACTGAAGCTTTCTTT
NA	TRBV3-1/TRBV3-2	TRBJ1-6	NA	CASSQEGTLHF	TGTGCCAGCAGCCAAGAAGGGACCCTCCACTTT
NA	TRBV11-3	TRBJ2-1	NA	CASSSDDSYNEQFF	TGTGCCAGCAGCTCCGATGACAGTTACAATGAGCAGTTCTTC
NA	TRBV5-5	TRBJ2-1	NA	CASSRDSYNEQFF	TGTGCCAGCAGCCGGGACTCCTACAATGAGCAGTTCTTC
NA	TRBV2	TRBJ1-2	NA	CASSEGPRGQGDYGYTF	TGTGCCAGCAGTGAAGGCCCACGGGGCCAGGGCGACTATGGCTACACCTTC
NA	TRBV5-1	TRBJ2-2	NA	CASSSLLGGFGELFF	TGCGCCAGCAGCTCCCTGCTTGGGGGCTTCGGGGAGCTGTTTTTT
NA	TRBV27	TRBJ1-6	few	CASSLNLVGYNSPLHF	TGTGCCAGCAGTCTCAACCTCGTGGGGTACAATTCACCCCTCCACTTT
NA	TRBV9	TRBJ1-6	NA	CASSGRDTYNSPLHF	TGTGCCAGCAGCGGGAGAGACACCTATAATTCACCCCTCCACTTT
TRBD1	TRBV19	TRBJ1-6	NA	CASKGDSYNSPLHF	TGTGCCAGTAAGGGGGACAGTTATAATTCACCCCTCCACTTT
TRBD2	TRBV5-1	TRBJ2-5	NA	CASTQTGTSEETQYF	TGCGCCAGCACCCAGACCGGGACTAGCGAAGAGACCCAGTACTTC
TRBD2	TRBV7-9	TRBJ2-7	few	CASSIPGTTIYEQYF	TGTGCCAGCAGCATACCCGGGACTACGATCTACGAGCAGTACTTC
NA	TRBV19	TRBJ1-2	NA	CASSIRQPANYGYTF	TGTGCCAGTAGTATCCGCCAGCCCGCTAACTATGGCTACACCTTC
NA	TRBV14	TRBJ1-1	few	CASSRSLGASTEAFF	TGTGCCAGCAGCCGAAGTCTGGGGGCAAGCACTGAAGCTTTCTTT
TRBD1	TRBV29-1	TRBJ1-4	NA	CSVEDRSSNEKLFF	TGCAGCGTTGAGGACAGGTCTTCTAATGAAAAACTGTTTTTT
NA	TRBV14	TRBJ2-3	NA	CASSTQELADTQYF	TGTGCCAGCAGCACTCAAGAACTCGCAGATACGCAGTATTTT
NA	TRBV27	TRBJ2-1	NA	CASSLTGPTYNEQFF	TGTGCCAGCAGTTTAACAGGGCCAACCTACAATGAGCAGTTCTTC
NA	TRBV29-1	TRBJ2-3	NA	CSVTGRTDTQYF	TGCAGCGTGACCGGCCGCACAGATACGCAGTATTTT
NA	TRBV7-8	TRBJ1-1	NA	CASSLELRTVNTEAFF	TGTGCCAGCAGCTTAGAATTGCGGACGGTGAACACTGAAGCTTTCTTT
NA	TRBV29-1	TRBJ2-7	NA	CSVPSGTESYEQYF	TGCAGCGTGCCCTCCGGGACGGAATCCTACGAGCAGTACTTC
NA	TRBV2	TRBJ2-7	NA	CASSAGWTIYEQYF	TGTGCCAGCAGTGCGGGATGGACCATTTACGAGCAGTACTTC
NA	TRBV15	TRBJ1-1	NA	CATSRNIDGNTEAFF	TGTGCCACCAGCAGAAACATAGACGGGAACACTGAAGCTTTCTTT
NA	TRBV27	TRBJ2-7	NA	CASSLGHPYEQYF	TGTGCCAGCAGTCTCGGACACCCCTACGAGCAGTACTTC
TRBD1	TRBV5-1	TRBJ1-4	NA	CASSPTGQNNEKLFF	TGCGCCAGCAGCCCGACGGGACAGAATAATGAAAAACTGTTTTTT
TRBD2	TRBV5-1	TRBJ2-7	NA	CASSLAVGGDYEQYF	TGCGCCAGCAGCTTAGCTGTCGGGGGGGATTACGAGCAGTACTTC
NA	TRBV7-9	TRBJ2-1	NA	CASSSGARSSYNEQFF	TGTGCCAGCAGCTCGGGGGCCAGGAGCTCCTACAATGAGCAGTTCTTC
TRBD2	TRBV5-1	TRBJ2-5	NA	CASSFALAERRKNPRTQYF	TGCGCCAGCAGCTTCGCACTAGCGGAGAGAAGAAAAAACCCTAGGACCCAGTACTTC
TRBD2	TRBV5-4	TRBJ2-3	NA	CATRPGLASDTQYF	TGTGCCACCAGACCGGGACTAGCGTCGGATACGCAGTATTTT
TRBD2	TRBV2	TRBJ2-3	NA	CASRPTSGGADTQYF	TGTGCCAGCAGGCCGACTAGCGGGGGAGCAGATACGCAGTATTTT
NA	TRBV6-1	TRBJ1-6	NA	CASSEHGGQSPLHF	TGTGCCAGCAGTGAACACGGGGGGCAGTCACCCCTCCACTTT
TRBD1	TRBV2	TRBJ1-3	NA	CASVRQGGNTIYF	TGTGCCAGCGTGAGACAGGGGGGAAACACCATATATTTT
TRBD2	TRBV7-2	TRBJ2-1	NA	CASSPYSGGYNEQFF	TGTGCCAGCAGCCCGTATAGCGGGGGCTACAATGAGCAGTTCTTC
NA	TRBV4-1	TRBJ1-3	NA	CASSQDNGLSRNTIYF	TGCGCCAGCAGCCAAGATAACGGGCTCTCGAGGAACACCATATATTTT
NA	TRBV2	TRBJ1-2	once	CASSEGNYGYTF	TGTGCCAGCAGTGAAGGCAACTATGGCTACACCTTC
NA	TRBV6-5	TRBJ1-2	NA	CASTQGSANYGYTF	TGTGCCAGCACTCAGGGTTCCGCTAACTATGGCTACACCTTC
NA	TRBV6-1	TRBJ1-6	NA	CASSEASYNSPLHF	TGTGCCAGCAGTGAAGCGAGTTATAATTCACCCCTCCACTTT
NA	TRBV5-1	TRBJ2-5	NA	CASSLYGGETQYF	TGCGCCAGCAGCTTGTATGGCGGGGAGACCCAGTACTTC
NA	TRBV9	TRBJ1-2	NA	CASSIFSDPVYGYTF	TGTGCCAGCAGCATTTTTAGCGATCCCGTTTATGGCTACACCTTC
TRBD1	TRBV12-5	TRBJ2-7	NA	CASGVSDRANEQYF	TGTGCTAGTGGCGTTAGTGACAGGGCCAACGAGCAGTACTTC
NA	TRBV2	TRBJ1-1	NA	CASSEGPTYKAFF	TGTGCCAGCAGTGAGGGGCCGACCTACAAAGCTTTCTTT
TRBD1	TRBV7-3	TRBJ1-2	NA	CASSLTGGRGDGYTF	TGTGCCAGCAGCCTGACAGGGGGTCGTGGGGATGGCTACACCTTC
NA	TRBV7-2	TRBJ2-7	NA	CASSSRTGYEQYF	TGTGCCAGCAGCTCAAGGACGGGGTACGAGCAGTACTTC